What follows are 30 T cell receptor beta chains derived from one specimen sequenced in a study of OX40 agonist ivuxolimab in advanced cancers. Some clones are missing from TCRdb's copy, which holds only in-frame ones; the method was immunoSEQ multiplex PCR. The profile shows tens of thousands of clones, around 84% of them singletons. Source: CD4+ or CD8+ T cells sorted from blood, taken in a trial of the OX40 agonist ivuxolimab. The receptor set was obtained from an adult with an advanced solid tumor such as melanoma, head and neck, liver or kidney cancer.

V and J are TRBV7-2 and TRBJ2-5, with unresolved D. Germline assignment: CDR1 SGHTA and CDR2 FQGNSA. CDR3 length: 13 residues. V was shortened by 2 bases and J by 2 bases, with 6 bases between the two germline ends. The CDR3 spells CASSLSYQETQYF. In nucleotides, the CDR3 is TGTGCCAGCAGCTTATCCTATCAAGAGACCCAGTACTTC.

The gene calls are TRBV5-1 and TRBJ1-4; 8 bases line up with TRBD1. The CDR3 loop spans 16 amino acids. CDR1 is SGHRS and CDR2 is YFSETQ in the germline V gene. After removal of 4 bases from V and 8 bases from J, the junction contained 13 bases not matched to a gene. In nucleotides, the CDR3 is TGCGCCAGCAGCAGCTCGAACAGGGGGTTAAGGGAAAAACTGTTTTTT. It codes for CASSSSNRGLREKLFF.

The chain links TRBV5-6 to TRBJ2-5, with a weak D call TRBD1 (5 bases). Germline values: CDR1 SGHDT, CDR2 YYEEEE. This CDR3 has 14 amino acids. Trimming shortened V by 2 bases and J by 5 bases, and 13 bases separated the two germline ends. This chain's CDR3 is CASSFYGAGETQYF. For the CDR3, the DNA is TGTGCCAGCAGCTTTTATGGGGCTGGGGAGACCCAGTACTTC.

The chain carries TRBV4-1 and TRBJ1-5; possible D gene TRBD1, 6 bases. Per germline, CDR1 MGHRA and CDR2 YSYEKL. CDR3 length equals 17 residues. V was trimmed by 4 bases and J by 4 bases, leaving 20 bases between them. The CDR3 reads CASSPKMGERGNQPQHF. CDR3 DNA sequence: TGCGCCAGCAGCCCCAAGATGGGGGAGAGGGGGAATCAGCCCCAGCATTTT.

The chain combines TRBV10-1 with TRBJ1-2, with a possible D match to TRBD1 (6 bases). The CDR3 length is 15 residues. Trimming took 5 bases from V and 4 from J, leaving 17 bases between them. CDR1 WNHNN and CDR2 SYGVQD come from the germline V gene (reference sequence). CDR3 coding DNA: TGCGCCAGCAGTATTCAGGGGAAGTGCCTCTATGGCTACACCTTC. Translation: CASSIQGKCLYGYTF.

CDR3 residues: CASSLAGGTETQYF. CDR3 coding DNA: TGCGCCAGCAGCTTGGCGGGGGGTACGGAGACCCAGTACTTC. The rearrangement links TRBV5-1 to TRBJ2-5, with 7 bases that match TRBD2. Germline CDR1 and CDR2: SGHRS and YFSETQ. With 0 bases clipped from V and 5 bases from J, the junction kept 4 bases outside the gene matches. The CDR3 length is 14 residues.

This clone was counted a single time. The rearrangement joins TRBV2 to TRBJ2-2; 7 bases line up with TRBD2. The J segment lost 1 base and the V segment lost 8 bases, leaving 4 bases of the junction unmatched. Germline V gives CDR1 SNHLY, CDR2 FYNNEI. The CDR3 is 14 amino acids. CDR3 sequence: CASRLARNTGELFF. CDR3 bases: TGTGCCAGCCGACTAGCCCGGAACACCGGGGAGCTGTTTTTT.

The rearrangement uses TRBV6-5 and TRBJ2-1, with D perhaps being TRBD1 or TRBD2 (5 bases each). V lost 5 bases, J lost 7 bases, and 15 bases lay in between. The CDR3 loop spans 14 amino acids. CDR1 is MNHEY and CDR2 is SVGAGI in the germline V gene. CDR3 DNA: TGTGCCAGCAGTACCCCGGGGACGGGGAATGAGCAGTTCTTC. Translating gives CASSTPGTGNEQFF.

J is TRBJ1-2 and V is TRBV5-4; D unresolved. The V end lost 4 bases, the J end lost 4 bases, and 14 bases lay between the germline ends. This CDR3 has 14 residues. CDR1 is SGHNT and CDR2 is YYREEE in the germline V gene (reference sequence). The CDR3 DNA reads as TGTGCCAGCAGCCAAGTCGGACTAGGCTATGGCTACACCTTC. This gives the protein CASSQVGLGYGYTF.

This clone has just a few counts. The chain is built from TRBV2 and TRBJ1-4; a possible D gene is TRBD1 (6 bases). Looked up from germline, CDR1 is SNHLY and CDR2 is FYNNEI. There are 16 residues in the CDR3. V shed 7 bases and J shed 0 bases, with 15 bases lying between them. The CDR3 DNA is TGTGCCAGCACGTTCAGGGGCCATGCAACTAATGAAAAACTGTTTTTT. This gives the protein CASTFRGHATNEKLFF.

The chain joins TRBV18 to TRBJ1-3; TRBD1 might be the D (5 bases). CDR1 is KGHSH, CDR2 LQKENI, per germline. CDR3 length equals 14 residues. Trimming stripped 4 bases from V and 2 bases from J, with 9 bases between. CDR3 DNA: TGTGCCAGCTCACTCGACAGTCCTGGAAACACCATATATTTT. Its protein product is CASSLDSPGNTIYF.

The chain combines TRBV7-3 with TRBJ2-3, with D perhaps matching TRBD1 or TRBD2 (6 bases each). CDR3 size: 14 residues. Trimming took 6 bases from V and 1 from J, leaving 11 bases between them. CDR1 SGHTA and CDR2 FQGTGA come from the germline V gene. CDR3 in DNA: TGTGCCAGCAGTCTAGGGGGGCGCACAGATACGCAGTATTTT. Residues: CASSLGGRTDTQYF.

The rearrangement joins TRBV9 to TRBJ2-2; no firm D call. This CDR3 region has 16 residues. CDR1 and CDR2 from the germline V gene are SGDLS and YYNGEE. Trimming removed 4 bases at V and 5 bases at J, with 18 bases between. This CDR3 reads CASSLTQNTRTGELFF. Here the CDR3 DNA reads TGTGCCAGCAGCCTGACACAAAACACGCGGACCGGGGAGCTGTTTTTT.

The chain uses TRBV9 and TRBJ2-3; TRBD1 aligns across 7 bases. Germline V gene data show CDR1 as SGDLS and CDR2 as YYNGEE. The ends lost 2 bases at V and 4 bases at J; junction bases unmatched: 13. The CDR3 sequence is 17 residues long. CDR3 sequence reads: CASSVLQGKVSADTQYF. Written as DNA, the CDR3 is TGTGCCAGCAGCGTCTTACAGGGGAAAGTATCAGCAGATACGCAGTATTTT.

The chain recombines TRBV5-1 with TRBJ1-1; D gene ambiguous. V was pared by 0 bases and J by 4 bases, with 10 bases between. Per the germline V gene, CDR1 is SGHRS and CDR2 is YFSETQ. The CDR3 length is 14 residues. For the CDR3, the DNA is TGCGCCAGCAGCTTGGAGGTGGGAAGCACTGAAGCTTTCTTT. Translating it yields CASSLEVGSTEAFF.

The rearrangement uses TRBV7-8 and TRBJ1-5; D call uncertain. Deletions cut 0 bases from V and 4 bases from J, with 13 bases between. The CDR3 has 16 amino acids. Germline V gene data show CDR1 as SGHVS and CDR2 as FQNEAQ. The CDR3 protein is CASSLAQWQVNQPQHF. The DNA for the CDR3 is TGTGCCAGCAGCTTAGCACAGTGGCAAGTAAATCAGCCCCAGCATTTT. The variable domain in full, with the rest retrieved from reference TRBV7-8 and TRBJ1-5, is GAGVSQSPRYKVAKRGQDVALRCDPISGHVSLFWYQQALGQGPEFLTYFQNEAQLDKSGLPSDRFFAERPEGSVSTLKIQRTQQEDSAVYLCASSLAQWQVNQPQHFGDGTRLSIL.

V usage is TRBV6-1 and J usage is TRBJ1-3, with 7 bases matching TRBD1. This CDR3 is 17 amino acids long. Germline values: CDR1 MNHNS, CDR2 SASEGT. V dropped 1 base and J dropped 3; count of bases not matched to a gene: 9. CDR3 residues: CASSEGQGWYGGNTIYF. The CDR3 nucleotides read TGTGCCAGCAGTGAAGGACAGGGATGGTACGGTGGAAACACCATATATTTT.

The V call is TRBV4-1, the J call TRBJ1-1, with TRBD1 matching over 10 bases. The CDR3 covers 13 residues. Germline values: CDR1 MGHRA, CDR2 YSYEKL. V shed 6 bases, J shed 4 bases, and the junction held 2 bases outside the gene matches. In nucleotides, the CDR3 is TGCGCCAGCAGGGGACAGGGGACCACTGAAGCTTTCTTT. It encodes CASRGQGTTEAFF.

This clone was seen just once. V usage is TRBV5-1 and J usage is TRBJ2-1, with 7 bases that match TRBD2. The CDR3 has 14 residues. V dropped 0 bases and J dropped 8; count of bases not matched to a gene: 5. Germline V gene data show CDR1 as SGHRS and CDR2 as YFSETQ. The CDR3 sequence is CASSLAALAHEQFF. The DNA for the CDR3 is TGCGCCAGCAGCTTGGCCGCACTAGCGCATGAGCAGTTCTTC.

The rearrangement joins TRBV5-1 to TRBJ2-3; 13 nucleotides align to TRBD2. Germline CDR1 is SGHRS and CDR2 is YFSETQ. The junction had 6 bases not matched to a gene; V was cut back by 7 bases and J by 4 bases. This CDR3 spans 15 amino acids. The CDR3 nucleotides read TGCGCCAGCGCGACCGGGACTAGCGGGGCAGATACGCAGTATTTT. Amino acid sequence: CASATGTSGADTQYF. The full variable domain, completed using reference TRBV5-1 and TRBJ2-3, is KAGVTQTPRYLIKTRGQQVTLSCSPISGHRSVSWYQQTPGQGLQFLFEYFSETQRNKGNFPGRFSGRQFSNSRSEMNVSTLELGDSALYLCASATGTSGADTQYFGPGTRLTVL.

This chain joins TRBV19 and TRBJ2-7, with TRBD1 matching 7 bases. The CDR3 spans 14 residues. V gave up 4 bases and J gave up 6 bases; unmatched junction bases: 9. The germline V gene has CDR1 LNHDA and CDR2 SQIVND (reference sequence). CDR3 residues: CASSRGRQGREQYF. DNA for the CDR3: TGTGCCAGTAGTAGGGGACGACAGGGTCGCGAGCAGTACTTC.

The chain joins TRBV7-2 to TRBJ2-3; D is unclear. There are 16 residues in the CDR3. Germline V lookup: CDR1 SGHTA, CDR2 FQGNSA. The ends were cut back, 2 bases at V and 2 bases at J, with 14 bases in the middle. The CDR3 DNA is TGTGCCAGCAGCTTATTCGGTGGCAGTTACACAGATACGCAGTATTTT. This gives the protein CASSLFGGSYTDTQYF.

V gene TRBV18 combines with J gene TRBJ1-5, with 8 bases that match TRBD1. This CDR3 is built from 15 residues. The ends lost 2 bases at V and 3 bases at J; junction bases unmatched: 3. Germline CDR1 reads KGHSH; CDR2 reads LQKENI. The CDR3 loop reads CASSPTGGYNQPQHF. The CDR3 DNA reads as TGTGCCAGCTCACCAACAGGGGGGTACAATCAGCCCCAGCATTTT.

The CDR3 here is CASSPRPGGAAGELFF. CDR3 bases: TGTGCCAGCTCACCCAGGCCGGGGGGCGCGGCGGGGGAGCTGTTTTTT. The rearrangement joins TRBV18 to TRBJ2-2, with D possibly TRBD2 on 7 matching bases. This CDR3 has 16 residues. Germline V gives CDR1 KGHSH, CDR2 LQKENI. Trimming removed 3 bases at V and 8 bases at J, with 19 bases between.

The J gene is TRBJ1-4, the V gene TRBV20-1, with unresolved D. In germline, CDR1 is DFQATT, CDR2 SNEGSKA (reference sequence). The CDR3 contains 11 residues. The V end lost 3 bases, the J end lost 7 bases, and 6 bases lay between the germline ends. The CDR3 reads CSASTPEKLFF. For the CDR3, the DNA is TGCAGTGCTAGCACACCTGAAAAACTGTTTTTT.

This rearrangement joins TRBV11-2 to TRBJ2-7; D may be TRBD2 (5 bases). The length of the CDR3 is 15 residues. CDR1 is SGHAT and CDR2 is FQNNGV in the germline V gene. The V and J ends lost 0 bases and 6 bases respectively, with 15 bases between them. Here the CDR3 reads CASSLESGSGREQYF. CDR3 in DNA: TGTGCCAGCAGCTTAGAGTCCGGCAGCGGCCGCGAGCAGTACTTC.

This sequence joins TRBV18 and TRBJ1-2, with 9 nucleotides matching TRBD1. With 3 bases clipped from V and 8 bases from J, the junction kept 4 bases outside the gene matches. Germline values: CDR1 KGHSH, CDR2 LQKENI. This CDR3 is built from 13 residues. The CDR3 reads CASSPGTGSGYTF. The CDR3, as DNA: TGTGCCAGCTCACCCGGGACAGGGAGCGGCTACACCTTC.

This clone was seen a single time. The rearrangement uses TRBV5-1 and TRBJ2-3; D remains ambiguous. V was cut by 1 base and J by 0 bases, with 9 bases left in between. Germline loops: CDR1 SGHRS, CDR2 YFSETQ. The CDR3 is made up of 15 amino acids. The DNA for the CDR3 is TGCGCCAGCAGCTTGTCGGGCGGTAGCACAGATACGCAGTATTTT. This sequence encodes CASSLSGGSTDTQYF.

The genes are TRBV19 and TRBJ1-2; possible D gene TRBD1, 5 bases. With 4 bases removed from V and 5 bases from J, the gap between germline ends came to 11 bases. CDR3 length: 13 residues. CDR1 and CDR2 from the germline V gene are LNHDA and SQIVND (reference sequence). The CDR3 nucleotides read TGTGCCAGTAGTACCTGGGACGGGTATGGCTACACCTTC. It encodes CASSTWDGYGYTF.

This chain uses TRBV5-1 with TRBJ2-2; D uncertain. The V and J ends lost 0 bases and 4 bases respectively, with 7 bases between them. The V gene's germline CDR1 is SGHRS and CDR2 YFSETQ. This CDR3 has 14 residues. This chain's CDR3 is CASSLGRFTGELFF. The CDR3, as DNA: TGCGCCAGCAGCTTGGGAAGATTCACCGGGGAGCTGTTTTTT. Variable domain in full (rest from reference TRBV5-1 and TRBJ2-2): KAGVTQTPRYLIKTRGQQVTLSCSPISGHRSVSWYQQTPGQGLQFLFEYFSETQRNKGNFPGRFSGRQFSNSRSEMNVSTLELGDSALYLCASSLGRFTGELFFGEGSRLTVL.